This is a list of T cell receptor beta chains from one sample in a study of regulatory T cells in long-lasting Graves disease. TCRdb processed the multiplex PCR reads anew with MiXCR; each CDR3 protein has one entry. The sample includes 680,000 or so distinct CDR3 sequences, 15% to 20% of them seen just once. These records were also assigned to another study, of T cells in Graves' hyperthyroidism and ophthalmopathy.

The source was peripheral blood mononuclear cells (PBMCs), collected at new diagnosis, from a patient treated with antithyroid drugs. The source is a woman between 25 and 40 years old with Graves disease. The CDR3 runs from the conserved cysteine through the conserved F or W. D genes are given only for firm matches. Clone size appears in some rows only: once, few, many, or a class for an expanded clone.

TGCGCCAGCAGCCAAAGCAGGGGACTGTTGAACTACGAGCAGTACTTC CASSQSRGLLNYEQYF . . TRBJ2-7 TRBV4-1
TGCAGTGCTAGAGTTGACAGGGGTAGGAATCAGCCCCAGCATTTT CSARVDRGRNQPQHF few TRBD1 TRBJ1-5 TRBV20-1
TGCAGTGCTAGTTTGGTTGGGGGGACCGGGGAGCTGTTTTTT CSASLVGGTGELFF few . TRBJ2-2 TRBV20-1
TGTGCCAGTAGTATAGGTGGTCTAGCGGGAATCTACGAGCAGTACTTC CASSIGGLAGIYEQYF few TRBD2 TRBJ2-7 TRBV19
TGTGCCAGCAGACCCGGGACAGCAAATCAGCCCCAGCATTTT CASRPGTANQPQHF many TRBD1 TRBJ1-5 TRBV6-1
TGTGCCAGTAGTCGGGGACAGGGGGACCTGTCATACGGGGAGCTGTTTTTT CASSRGQGDLSYGELFF . TRBD1 TRBJ2-2 TRBV19
TGTGCCAGCAGCCCTGGCGGGACAGCCAAAAACATTCAGTACTTC CASSPGGTAKNIQYF . . TRBJ2-4 TRBV28
TGTGCCAGCAGCCAGTTGCATAATGAAAAACTGTTTTTT CASSQLHNEKLFF many . TRBJ1-4 TRBV14
TGTGCCACCAGTGACTCTGGACAGGGTGTTGGCTACACCTTC CATSDSGQGVGYTF . TRBD1 TRBJ1-2 TRBV24-1
TGCGCCAGCAGCTCTTTGGGTGAAACCAGGAACTACAATGAGCAGTTCTTC CASSSLGETRNYNEQFF . . TRBJ2-1 TRBV5-1
TGTGCCACCAGCAGAGAAGTATACGCCTGGGCGAACACCGGGGAGCTGTTTTTT CATSREVYAWANTGELFF many . TRBJ2-2 TRBV15
TGTGCCATCAGTGGCGCGGTGGGGACCTCCTACGAGCAGTACTTC CAISGAVGTSYEQYF many . TRBJ2-7 TRBV10-3
TGCGCCAGCAGCCGGTCCTCGGGCTCGGAGACCCAGTACTTC CASSRSSGSETQYF few . TRBJ2-5 TRBV5-1
TGTGCCTGGAGTGTAGGGTCTACCCGAGAAGTAGATGAGCAGTTCTTC CAWSVGSTREVDEQFF . . TRBJ2-1 TRBV30
TGTGCCAGCAGTTTGTTCCTCGGGGCAGCCTACGAGCAGTACTTC CASSLFLGAAYEQYF many . TRBJ2-7 TRBV28
TGTGCCACCAGTTTCCACACAGATACGCAGTATTTT CATSFHTDTQYF many . TRBJ2-3 TRBV24-1
TGTGCCAGCAGCGTAGAGGGGTGGACCGGGGAGCTGTTTTTT CASSVEGWTGELFF few . TRBJ2-2 TRBV9
TGTGCCAGCAGTTCACCGACAGCCCCTTTAAGGAATGAGCAGTTCTTC CASSSPTAPLRNEQFF . . TRBJ2-1 TRBV25-1
TGTGCCAGCAGCCGAAACAGGGTCTACGAGCAGTACTTC CASSRNRVYEQYF many . TRBJ2-7 TRBV6-1
TGTGCCAGCAGCTTATGGACAGGGTCTGGTGAAAAACTGTTTTTT CASSLWTGSGEKLFF . TRBD1 TRBJ1-4 TRBV7-2
TGTGCCAGCAGTTTAGATGCGGGGCTTCATCAGCCCCAGCATTTT CASSLDAGLHQPQHF many . TRBJ1-5 TRBV28
TGCGCCAGCAGCCGCACCCCTGAACTAAACTATGGCTACACCTTC CASSRTPELNYGYTF few . TRBJ1-2 TRBV4-1
TGTGCCATCAGTGAGTCCCAGACAGGGAATTCACCCCTCCACTTT CAISESQTGNSPLHF . TRBD1 TRBJ1-6 TRBV10-3
TGTACCAGCAGTGATTTGGACAGCCGCTCCTACGAGCAGTACTTC CTSSDLDSRSYEQYF few . TRBJ2-7 TRBV2
TGCAGTGTCTTAGCGGGAGTCACAGATACGCAGTATTTT CSVLAGVTDTQYF many TRBD2 TRBJ2-3 TRBV20-1
TGTGCCAGCAGTCCCATTATAGAGACCCAGTACTTC CASSPIIETQYF many . TRBJ2-5 TRBV12-3/TRBV12-4
TGTGCCAGCTCTTACAGACAGCTCGATAATTCACCCCTCCACTTT CASSYRQLDNSPLHF . . TRBJ1-6 TRBV18
TGTGCCAGCAGTGGCCCCGACAGATATCAGCCCCAGCATTTT CASSGPDRYQPQHF many . TRBJ1-5 TRBV6-1
TGCGCCAGCAGCTTTTGGGCGGGAGCTGCAGATACGCAGTATTTT CASSFWAGAADTQYF many TRBD2 TRBJ2-3 TRBV5-1
TGTGCCAGCAGCTTATTAGCGGACAGTCCAGATACGCAGTATTTT CASSLLADSPDTQYF many . TRBJ2-3 TRBV7-8
TGTGCCAGCAGTGATAGCGGGACTAGCGGGGACCTGAGGTACTTC CASSDSGTSGDLRYF . TRBD2 TRBJ2-7 TRBV2
TGCAGTGCCCCTAATGGCCAGGCCGAGACCCAGTACTTC CSAPNGQAETQYF many . TRBJ2-5 TRBV20-1
TGTGCCACCAGCAGCGACGAGGGCCTGTACTCCGGGGAGCTGTTTTTT CATSSDEGLYSGELFF few . TRBJ2-2 TRBV15
TGTGCCAGCAGTTCCTCAGCCTATGGCTACACCTTC CASSSSAYGYTF many . TRBJ1-2 TRBV28
TGTGCCAGCAGTGCGGGACAGGGGGCCTACGAGCAGTACTTC CASSAGQGAYEQYF many TRBD1 TRBJ2-7 TRBV6-1
TGTGCCAGCGGGAGGGCCAACAACAATGAGCAGTTCTTC CASGRANNNEQFF few TRBD2 TRBJ2-1 TRBV28
TGTGCCAGCAGCCGTCTAACTGAGCAGTTCTTC CASSRLTEQFF many . TRBJ2-1 TRBV11-2
TGTGCCAGCAGTCTCGGACAGTCCTATGGCTACACCTTC CASSLGQSYGYTF many . TRBJ1-2 TRBV28